One TCR beta chain is described in this entry. Its target is unknown. This record belongs to a study of cytomegalovirus exposure and HLA in healthy donors. The study, taken as a whole, reports: Exclusion applied to some V segments, including TRBV6-2 and TRBV6-3, as they were indistinguishable. The authors later linked a missense DCLRE1C variant to TCR beta V- and J-gene trimming.

Primers: 60 Vbeta forward and 13 Jbeta reverse. TCRdb keeps only in-frame clones here, not all; method: immunoSEQ multiplex PCR. The sample features some 130,000 clones, with approximately 1.7% in its top ten. The CDR3 is 17 amino acids. The V end was cut by 2 bases, the J end by 10 bases, with 24 bases between. CDR1 is SGHDT, CDR2 YYEEEE, per germline. Sequenced sample: PBMCs. The source of this sequence is a man younger than 30 in good health and CMV-seronegative. V and J are TRBV5-6 and TRBJ1-4, with D perhaps TRBD1 (6 bases). The CDR3 DNA reads as TGTGCCAGCAGCTTTAGGGTTCAGGGGCTCGAGTATGGAAAACTGTTTTTT. Translation gives CASSFRVQGLEYGKLFF.